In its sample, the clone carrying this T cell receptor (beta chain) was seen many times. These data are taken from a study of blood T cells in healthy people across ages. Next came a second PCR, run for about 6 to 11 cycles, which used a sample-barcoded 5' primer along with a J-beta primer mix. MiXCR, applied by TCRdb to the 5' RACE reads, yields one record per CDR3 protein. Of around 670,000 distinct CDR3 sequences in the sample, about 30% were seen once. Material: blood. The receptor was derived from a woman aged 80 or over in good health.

The CDR3 region has the DNA TGCAGTGCTCTCAGGGGGCGGGATGGCTACACCTTC. Translating gives CSALRGRDGYTF. V is TRBV20-1 and J is TRBJ1-2, with TRBD1 identical over 8 bases. The CDR3 runs to 12 residues. With V trimmed by 5 bases and J by 6 bases, 5 bases remained unmatched. Germline V gives CDR1 DFQATT, CDR2 SNEGSKA (reference sequence).